This T cell receptor beta chain stems from a study of regulatory T cells in long-lasting Graves disease. HTBI primers from iRepertoire and Arm-PCR of CDR3 regions yielded the TCR beta libraries. TCRdb re-called the multiplex PCR reads with MiXCR, one entry per CDR3 protein. Of 400,000 to 550,000 distinct CDR3 sequences listed, under 15% are singletons. V was trimmed by 4 bases and J by 0 bases, leaving 18 bases between them. The CDR3 runs 17 residues. CDR1 and CDR2 from the germline V gene are MDHEN and SYDVKM. This clonotype has a handful of counts. Time point reported: newly diagnosed GD, antithyroid drugs for less than 3 months. With RNA extracted from PBMCs as input, the TCR library was made. The sample also formed part of further work on T cells in Graves' hyperthyroidism and ophthalmopathy.

The clonotype was recovered from a woman younger than 45 with Graves disease. This chain joins TRBV28 and TRBJ1-1; perhaps TRBD1 as D (5 bases). The sample consisted of peripheral blood mononuclear cells (PBMCs), taken at new diagnosis, from a patient treated with antithyroid drugs. CDR3 sequence: CASSWGLTGAMNTEAFF. CDR3 nucleotide sequence: TGTGCCAGCAGTTGGGGACTTACCGGGGCGATGAACACTGAAGCTTTCTTT. The whole variable domain, remainder taken from reference TRBV28 and TRBJ1-1, is DVKVTQSSRYLVKRTGEKVFLECVQDMDHENMFWYRQDPGLGLRLIYFSYDVKMKEKGDIPEGYSVSREKKERFSLILESASTNQTSMYLCASSWGLTGAMNTEAFFGQGTRLTVV.